This TCR beta chain was documented in a study of blood T cell repertoires in COVID-19. Overall study: Acute and convalescent COVID-19 samples came from the United States, Italy and Spain. From T cells, B-cell-depleted T cells, or PBMCs came the material, which was cDNA or gDNA.

In the source study's methods: For nucleated cells, counts were estimated from reference gene primer amplification. Using immunoSEQ multiplex PCR, the repertoire was profiled, and TCRdb retains in-frame clones only, with some absent. The DNA gave D and trimming, while V, J and clone size come from that table. The data show about 110,000 clones, around 80% seen once. Deletions cut 2 bases from V and 2 bases from J, with 6 bases between. Germline-derived CDR1 and CDR2 are LGHDT and YNNKEL (reference sequence). The CDR3 runs 13 residues. The receptor comes from a woman older than 75 with acute or convalescent COVID-19. Sequencing was performed on peripheral blood. V usage is TRBV3-1 (or the pseudogene TRBV3-2) and J usage is TRBJ1-2, with D uncertain. CDR3 coding DNA: TGTGCCAGCAGCCAATCACAGAACTATGGCTACACCTTC. It translates to CASSQSQNYGYTF.